What follows are 21 T cell receptor beta chains derived from one specimen sequenced in a study of blood T cell repertoires in COVID-19. Only in-frame clones appear in the TCRdb table, and some are missing; sequencing was by immunoSEQ multiplex PCR. The table records about 300,000 clones, around 90% of them present only once. The sample taken for sequencing was PBMCs or T cells enriched from blood (not recorded which). The source is a woman in her 30s who had recovered from COVID-19.

V and J are TRBV28 and TRBJ1-6, with D possibly matching TRBD1 (5 bases). Germline V gene sequence: CDR1 MDHEN, CDR2 SYDVKM. CDR3 length: 18 residues. Trimming stripped 6 bases from V and 12 bases from J, with 30 bases between. In DNA form, the CDR3 reads TGTGCCAGCAGCCATCGAGGACTACCGGGCCCCAGGGAGGAACCCCTCCACTTT. Protein: CASSHRGLPGPREEPLHF.

The chain is built from TRBV24-1 and TRBJ2-1; TRBD2 matches 13 bases. The CDR3 totals 17 residues. The germline gives CDR1 KGHDR, CDR2 SFDVKD. V trimming: 4 bases; J trimming: 7 bases; junction bases outside the gene matches: 9. The CDR3 sequence is CATSDRTSGSWANEQFF. For the CDR3, the DNA is TGTGCCACCAGTGACCGGACTAGCGGGAGTTGGGCGAATGAGCAGTTCTTC.

Written as DNA, the CDR3 is TGTGCCTGTTCAGGGGGCGGAGTCTATGGCTACACCTTC. It specifies CACSGGGVYGYTF. The rearrangement joins TRBV30 to TRBJ1-2; 8 nucleotides line up with TRBD1. Unmatched junction bases numbered 7, after V lost 6 bases and J lost 4 bases. Germline CDR1 and CDR2: GTSNPN and SVGIG (reference sequence). CDR3 length equals 13 residues.

The V call is TRBV4-3, the J call TRBJ1-2; TRBD1 matches at 10 bases. The CDR3 contains 18 residues. Unmatched junction bases numbered 10, after V lost 0 bases and J lost 3 bases. Germline values: CDR1 LGHNA, CDR2 YSLEER. The CDR3 sequence is CASSQDPGGQGSDYGYTF. As DNA, the CDR3 is TGCGCCAGCAGCCAAGATCCAGGGGGACAGGGGTCGGACTATGGCTACACCTTC.

This clone was recorded only once. This chain joins TRBV7-2 and TRBJ2-3; 8 bases are shared with TRBD2. V shed 4 bases and J 3 bases; nucleotides not matched to a gene: 9. CDR1 SGHTA and CDR2 FQGNSA come from the germline V gene. CDR3 length: 16 amino acids. The CDR3 DNA reads TGTGCCAGCAGCTCGGGACTAGTTGGGGGGACAGATACGCAGTATTTT. It translates to CASSSGLVGGTDTQYF.

The V gene is TRBV9, the J gene TRBJ2-5; 7 bases map to TRBD2. Trimming cost V 6 bases and J 2 bases; bases outside gene matches: 7. The V gene's germline CDR1 is SGDLS and CDR2 YYNGEE. The CDR3 loop spans 14 amino acids. The CDR3 reads CASTPRGVQETQYF. The CDR3 nucleotides read TGTGCCAGCACCCCCCGGGGGGTACAAGAGACCCAGTACTTC.

This clone was seen only once. This chain connects TRBV11-2 to TRBJ2-3, with 8 nucleotides matching TRBD1. Germline-derived CDR1 and CDR2 are SGHAT and FQNNGV. The trim removed 6 bases at V and 1 base at J, leaving 6 bases unmatched. The CDR3 runs to 15 residues. Written as DNA, the CDR3 is TGTGCCAGCAGTCCAGGACAGGGCGGCACAGATACGCAGTATTTT. This codes for CASSPGQGGTDTQYF.

CDR3 sequence reads: CASSLSSQTQYF. The CDR3 DNA reads as TGTGCCAGCAGCTTATCCTCCCAGACCCAGTACTTC. This rearrangement joins TRBV7-2 to TRBJ2-5; D gene ambiguous. V lost 2 bases and J lost 6, with 7 bases in between. This CDR3 is built from 12 residues. The germline V gene encodes CDR1 SGHTA and CDR2 FQGNSA. The variable domain in full, with the rest retrieved from reference TRBV7-2 and TRBJ2-5, is GAGVSQSPSNKVTEKGKDVELRCDPISGHTALYWYRQSLGQGLEFLIYFQGNSAPDKSGLPSDRFSAERTGGSVSTLTIQRTQQEDSAVYLCASSLSSQTQYFGPGTRLLVL.

The chain has TRBV23-1 and TRBJ2-7; 7 bases agree with TRBD2. TRBV23-1 is designated an ORF whose function remains uncertain. There are 14 residues in the CDR3. The V gene end was trimmed by 9 bases and the J gene end by 2 bases; junction bases not matched to a gene: 10. CDR3 protein: CASHLGLVTYEQYF. In DNA form, the CDR3 reads TGCGCCAGTCACTTAGGACTAGTTACCTACGAGCAGTACTTC.

V is TRBV24-1 and J is TRBJ2-2; TRBD1 matches 10 bases. CDR3 size: 16 residues. The V gene's germline CDR1 is KGHDR and CDR2 SFDVKD. V shed 4 bases and J 4 bases; nucleotides not matched to a gene: 5. The CDR3 sequence is CATSDTGTGVTGELFF. The CDR3 DNA follows: TGTGCCACCAGTGACACCGGGACAGGGGTCACCGGGGAGCTGTTTTTT.

The chain is built from TRBV30 and TRBJ2-7; D is uncertain. Germline lookup yields CDR1 GTSNPN and CDR2 SVGIG (reference sequence). The CDR3 spans 13 residues. V was trimmed by 7 bases and J by 0 bases, leaving 13 bases between them. Written as DNA, the CDR3 is TGTGCCTCCCACCGCGCGAGCTCCTACGAGCAGTACTTC. Protein product: CASHRASSYEQYF.

J is TRBJ2-1 and V is TRBV5-4, with 7 bases matching TRBD2. Per the germline V gene, CDR1 is SGHNT and CDR2 is YYREEE (reference sequence). The CDR3 has 15 amino acids. The trim removed 2 bases at V and 3 bases at J, leaving 5 bases unmatched. CDR3 loop: CASSFPSGDYNEQFF. The CDR3 DNA follows: TGTGCCAGCAGCTTTCCTAGCGGAGACTACAATGAGCAGTTCTTC.

As to this clone: A read error may produce the germline difference seen at one junction end. The genes are TRBV6-5 and TRBJ2-3; TRBD1 is a possible D gene (5 bases). In germline, CDR1 is MNHEY, CDR2 SVGAGI. The CDR3 is 14 residues long. The CDR3 nucleotides read TGTGCCAGCAGTTACGGGGCCACAGATACGCAGTCCTCTTTT. It is translated as CASSYGATDTQSSF.

This clone appeared once. The rearrangement joins TRBV29-1 to TRBJ1-2; 10 positions agree with TRBD1. Germline lookup yields CDR1 SQVTM and CDR2 ANQGSEA. J lost 8 bases, V lost 6 bases, and 9 bases had no gene match. This CDR3 has 13 amino acids. The CDR3 sequence is CSVVSTGGEGYTF. CDR3 DNA: TGCAGCGTGGTATCGACAGGGGGCGAAGGCTACACCTTC.

This clone showed up just once. This rearrangement joins TRBV29-1 to TRBJ1-1; 7 bases match TRBD1. This CDR3 region has 14 residues. CDR1 and CDR2 (germline): SQVTM, ANQGSEA. V gave up 4 bases and J gave up 2 bases; unmatched junction bases: 7. The CDR3 region is CSVVQGVLNTEAFF. Written as DNA, the CDR3 is TGCAGCGTTGTCCAGGGGGTTTTAAACACTGAAGCTTTCTTT.

This sequence joins TRBV9 and TRBJ2-6, with 11 bases lining up with TRBD1. J was trimmed by 13 bases and V by 4 bases; bases with no gene match: 10. Germline V gene data show CDR1 as SGDLS and CDR2 as YYNGEE. This CDR3 has 15 amino acids. The CDR3 coding sequence is TGTGCCAGCAGCCCCAGGACAGGGGGCCACGGAGTCCTGACTTTC. Its protein product is CASSPRTGGHGVLTF.

The chain has TRBV7-2 and TRBJ1-1; TRBD1 agrees at 8 bases. The germline gives CDR1 SGHTA, CDR2 FQGNSA. CDR3 length: 15 residues. After removal of 5 bases from V and 1 base from J, the junction contained 6 bases not matched to a gene. Here the CDR3 reads CASSPRTGSNTEAFF. CDR3 nucleotide sequence: TGTGCCAGCAGCCCGAGGACAGGGTCGAACACTGAAGCTTTCTTT. The full variable domain, in which reference TRBV7-2 and TRBJ1-1 provide the parts outside the CDR3, is GAGVSQSPSNKVTEKGKDVELRCDPISGHTALYWYRQSLGQGLEFLIYFQGNSAPDKSGLPSDRFSAERTGGSVSTLTIQRTQQEDSAVYLCASSPRTGSNTEAFFGQGTRLTVV.

This sequence joins TRBV25-1 and TRBJ1-5; D call uncertain. The CDR3 covers 11 residues. V lost 11 bases and J lost 6, with 11 bases in between. Germline values: CDR1 MGHDK, CDR2 SYGVNS. Here the CDR3 DNA reads TGTGCCTTCCTGTCGAGTCAGCCCCAGCATTTT. Translating it yields CAFLSSQPQHF.

The chain employs TRBV10-1 and TRBJ2-7, with D perhaps matching TRBD1 (5 bases). Deletions cut 0 bases from V and 3 bases from J, with 12 bases between. The CDR3 length is 15 residues. The germline gives CDR1 WNHNN, CDR2 SYGVQD (reference sequence). CDR3 protein: CASSESGTGIYEQYF. CDR3 sequence (DNA): TGCGCCAGCAGTGAGTCGGGAACAGGAATCTACGAGCAGTACTTC.

V is TRBV5-1 and J is TRBJ2-7, with 9 bases lining up with TRBD2. Trimming cost V 4 bases and J 5 bases; bases outside gene matches: 7. This CDR3 comprises 14 residues. Per germline, CDR1 SGHRS and CDR2 YFSETQ. Here the CDR3 DNA reads TGCGCCAGCAGCATCTCATTAGCGGGAGACGAGCAGTACTTC. Translating it yields CASSISLAGDEQYF.

The chain employs TRBV7-8 and TRBJ2-2; 12 bases align to TRBD1. This CDR3 region has 15 residues. V trimming: 5 bases; J trimming: 6 bases; junction bases outside the gene matches: 4. CDR1 is SGHVS, CDR2 FQNEAQ, per germline. CDR3 coding DNA: TGTGCCAGCAGCCCTCGGGACAGGGGGCCCGGGGAGCTGTTTTTT. Amino acids: CASSPRDRGPGELFF.